These T cell receptor beta chains were read from a single sample in a study of blood T cell repertoires in COVID-19. Clones were read by immunoSEQ multiplex PCR, and TCRdb kept only the in-frame ones, dropping some. This sample has almost 90,000 clones, with 75% to 90% found just once. Sequenced material: peripheral blood. These receptors came from a man older than 75 with acute or convalescent COVID-19. Each CDR3 is given with its conserved first and last residue. D genes are given only for firm matches. Only part of the rows carry a size: once, few, many, or a class if the clone is expanded.

d_call j_call v_call cdr3_length clone_size cdr3_aa cdr3_nt
- TRBJ1-2 TRBV24-1 13 - CATSDYGAHGYTF TGTGCCACCAGTGATTATGGGGCGCATGGCTACACCTTC
- TRBJ2-3 TRBV10-3 16 - CAISESGGASVYTQYF TGTGCCATCAGTGAGTCGGGGGGAGCCTCCGTTTATACGCAGTATTTT
TRBD1 TRBJ2-2 TRBV10-3 14 - CAIGDSLNTGELFF TGTGCCATCGGGGACAGTTTGAACACCGGGGAGCTGTTTTTT
TRBD1 TRBJ1-1 TRBV5-4 15 - CASSLNSQGITEAFF TGTGCCAGCAGCTTAAACTCACAGGGGATAACTGAAGCTTTCTTT
TRBD1 TRBJ1-3 TRBV9 17 - CASSPGGQANSGNTIYF TGTGCCAGCAGCCCTGGGGGACAGGCGAACTCTGGAAACACCATATATTTT
- TRBJ2-7 TRBV19 14 few CASTPGRGFYEQYF TGTGCCAGTACTCCCGGCAGGGGATTTTACGAGCAGTACTTC
- TRBJ1-1 TRBV2 14 - CASSEGGRSTEAFF TGTGCCAGCAGTGAAGGCGGGAGGAGCACTGAAGCTTTCTTT
- TRBJ2-1 TRBV6-5 13 few CASRPDRLNEQFF TGTGCCAGCAGACCCGACAGGCTTAATGAGCAGTTCTTC
- TRBJ2-2 TRBV6-4 13 - CASSIQSTGELFF TGTGCCAGCAGCATACAGAGCACCGGGGAGCTGTTTTTT
TRBD2 TRBJ2-1 TRBV9 15 once CASSVAAGVGNEQFF TGTGCCAGCAGCGTAGCAGCGGGAGTGGGAAATGAGCAGTTCTTC
TRBD1 TRBJ1-5 TRBV5-6 14 few CASSPSTGSQPQHF TGTGCCAGCAGCCCATCGACAGGGAGTCAGCCCCAGCATTTT
- TRBJ1-1 TRBV29-1 12 - CSVGVKNTEAFF TGCAGCGTTGGAGTAAAGAACACTGAAGCTTTCTTT
- TRBJ2-7 TRBV10-3 13 - CAISGSGAYEQYF TGTGCCATCAGTGGGAGTGGTGCCTACGAGCAGTACTTC
TRBD1 TRBJ2-7 TRBV19 14 - CASSWDRGPYEQYF TGTGCCAGTAGCTGGGACAGGGGGCCCTACGAGCAGTACTTC
- TRBJ1-1 TRBV18 14 - CASSSQSGAGEAFF TGTGCCAGCTCATCTCAATCAGGGGCCGGTGAAGCTTTCTTT
- TRBJ2-7 TRBV4-3 15 - CASSQEWDILYEQYF TGCGCCAGCAGCCAAGAGTGGGACATCCTTTACGAGCAGTACTTC
TRBD1 TRBJ2-7 TRBV11-2 14 - CASSTRTGAAEQYF TGTGCCAGCAGCACCCGGACAGGGGCTGCCGAGCAGTACTTC
TRBD2 TRBJ2-3 TRBV5-8 15 - CASSFRGGSTDTQYF TGTGCCAGCAGCTTCCGGGGGGGAAGCACAGATACGCAGTATTTT
- TRBJ2-6 TRBV29-1 14 - CSIGPNSGANVLTF TGCAGCATTGGACCAAATAGCGGGGCCAACGTCCTGACTTTC
TRBD1 TRBJ2-5 TRBV19 14 - CASSIQQGMETQYF TGTGCCAGTAGTATACAACAGGGGATGGAGACCCAGTACTTC
TRBD1 TRBJ2-3 TRBV5-1 15 - CASRPDRGGTDTQYF TGCGCCAGCAGACCTGACAGGGGTGGCACAGATACGCAGTATTTT
- TRBJ1-1 TRBV5-5 13 - CASSFSAGTEAFF TGTGCCAGCAGCTTTTCTGCGGGCACTGAAGCTTTCTTT
- TRBJ1-2 TRBV27 15 - CASSSEGANNYGYTF TGTGCCAGCAGTTCCGAAGGGGCGAATAACTATGGCTACACCTTC
TRBD2 TRBJ2-3 TRBV19 17 - CASSVGLAGVGADTQYF TGTGCCAGTAGTGTGGGACTAGCGGGAGTCGGGGCAGATACGCAGTATTTT
TRBD1 TRBJ1-5 TRBV2 15 - CASREQGSSNQPQHF TGTGCCAGCCGAGAACAGGGGTCTAGCAATCAGCCCCAGCATTTT
- TRBJ2-1 TRBV28 15 - CASSSPVGAYNEQFF TGTGCCAGCAGTTCCCCAGTGGGAGCCTACAATGAGCAGTTCTTC
- TRBJ2-7 TRBV7-9 16 - CASSTIDRFLFYEQYF TGTGCCAGCAGCACGATCGACAGGTTTTTATTCTACGAGCAGTACTTC
TRBD1 TRBJ1-5 TRBV4-2 15 once CASSFDRGTNQPQHF TGTGCCAGCAGCTTCGACAGGGGGACGAATCAGCCCCAGCATTTT
TRBD1 TRBJ2-1 TRBV6-4 15 - CASRPQGAGNNEQFF TGTGCCAGCAGGCCACAGGGGGCGGGGAACAATGAGCAGTTCTTC
- TRBJ2-2 TRBV5-4 13 - CASSIGVGGELFF TGTGCCAGCAGCATAGGGGTGGGCGGGGAGCTGTTTTTT
- TRBJ2-5 TRBV2 13 - CATKPDMMETQYF TGTGCCACCAAGCCCGATATGATGGAGACCCAGTACTTC
TRBD1 TRBJ1-2 TRBV27 15 - CASSPSTGGSNGYTF TGTGCCAGCAGTCCATCTACAGGGGGGAGTAATGGCTACACCTTC
TRBD1 TRBJ2-7 TRBV7-9 13 - CASSTRQGDEQYF TGTGCCAGCAGCACCCGACAGGGTGACGAGCAGTACTTC
- TRBJ2-2 TRBV11-2 15 - CASSSGTTNTGELFF TGTGCCAGCAGCTCCGGGACAACCAACACCGGGGAGCTGTTTTTT
- TRBJ1-5 TRBV19 10 - CAGGYQPQHF TGTGCGGGGGGTTATCAGCCCCAGCATTTT
- TRBJ1-1 TRBV9 14 - CASSVGAGGSEAFF TGTGCCAGCAGCGTAGGGGCGGGGGGCTCTGAAGCTTTCTTT
TRBD1 TRBJ2-1 TRBV5-1 18 - CASSSGQGTTTARSEQFF TGCGCCAGCAGCTCGGGACAGGGGACGACCACCGCTAGGAGTGAGCAGTTCTTC
- TRBJ2-1 TRBV7-3 15 - CASSSNPGRGDEQFF TGTGCCAGCAGCTCGAATCCAGGGAGGGGGGATGAGCAGTTCTTC
- TRBJ1-4 TRBV19 12 - CASSPRDEKLFF TGTGCCAGTAGTCCCCGGGATGAAAAACTGTTTTTT
TRBD1 TRBJ1-5 TRBV9 15 - CASSGGQGADQPQHF TGTGCCAGCAGCGGGGGACAGGGGGCTGATCAGCCCCAGCATTTT
- TRBJ2-5 TRBV15 16 - CATSREVPGKVETQYF TGTGCCACCAGCAGAGAGGTACCAGGGAAAGTAGAGACCCAGTACTTC
- TRBJ1-4 TRBV4-1 13 - CASSQDRDRKLFF TGCGCCAGCAGCCAAGACAGGGATAGAAAACTGTTTTTT
- TRBJ2-3 TRBV18 16 - CASSPRTLTSTDTQYF TGTGCCAGCTCACCACGCACTTTGACTAGCACAGATACGCAGTATTTT
TRBD1 TRBJ1-3 TRBV10-3 17 - CAISETDRGTSGNTIYF TGTGCCATCAGTGAGACGGACAGGGGCACCTCTGGAAACACCATATATTTT
TRBD1 TRBJ1-3 TRBV7-9 18 - CASSGRPDRAYTGNTIYF TGTGCCAGCAGCGGAAGACCTGACAGGGCTTACACTGGAAACACCATATATTTT
- TRBJ2-3 TRBV6-4 15 - CASSDSGGSADTQYF TGTGCCAGCAGTGACTCGGGTGGGAGCGCAGATACGCAGTATTTT
- TRBJ2-1 TRBV4-3 16 - CASSQSLAQSYNEQFF TGCGCCAGCAGCCAATCATTAGCGCAATCCTACAATGAGCAGTTCTTC
- TRBJ2-1 TRBV7-3 13 - CASSLTQNNEQFF TGTGCCAGCAGCTTAACTCAGAACAATGAGCAGTTCTTC
TRBD1 TRBJ1-4 TRBV19 14 - CASNRQGVNEKLFF TGTGCCAGTAACCGACAGGGTGTTAATGAAAAACTGTTTTTT
TRBD1 TRBJ1-3 TRBV6-6 13 - CATGQGNGNTIYF TGTGCCACGGGACAGGGGAACGGAAACACCATATATTTT
- TRBJ1-2 TRBV7-2 13 - CASSLEGSGGYTF TGTGCCAGCAGCTTAGAAGGTTCGGGGGGCTACACCTTC
- TRBJ2-1 TRBV5-6 16 - CASSLAGSSWRNEQFF TGTGCCAGCAGCTTGGCGGGAAGTTCTTGGCGCAATGAGCAGTTCTTC
- TRBJ2-7 TRBV3-1/TRBV3-2 12 - CASSQGRGQQYF TGTGCCAGCAGCCAAGGGAGGGGGCAGCAGTACTTC
- TRBJ2-3 TRBV2 15 - CASRASAGSTDTQYF TGTGCCAGCAGGGCGTCGGCGGGGAGCACAGATACGCAGTATTTT
TRBD2 TRBJ2-7 TRBV19 15 - CASSNPSGRPYEQYF TGTGCCAGTAGTAACCCTAGCGGGAGACCCTACGAGCAGTACTTC
- TRBJ1-4 TRBV10-3 16 few CAISESTGLTNEKLFF TGTGCCATCAGTGAGTCGACAGGACTCACTAATGAAAAACTGTTTTTT